This TCR beta chain appears in the sequencing data of a study of cytomegalovirus exposure and HLA in healthy donors. Findings and limits, study-wide: An apparent linkage of common viral pathogens to several of the most significant clusters emerged in a later analysis. What a later analysis reportedly showed was that an Asian-associated ancestry cluster had fewer N-insertions than the approximately 670-donor mean. Three chains linked to CMV were shown in vitro to be specific for CMV antigens.

V lost 3 bases to trimming and J lost 4 bases, with 8 bases between them. CDR1 is MNHEY, CDR2 SMNVEV, per germline (reference sequence). The CDR3 covers 13 residues. This clone was counted only a few times. Its antigen is as yet unknown. Vbeta (60) and Jbeta (13) primers were used in the PCR. Libraries were prepared by immunoSEQ multiplex PCR; TCRdb keeps only in-frame clonotypes and omits some of them. The data contain 100,000 to 120,000 clones, 12% of them singletons. The specimen was PBMCs. The chain couples TRBV27 to TRBJ2-3; D not certain. The sequence was obtained from a man aged 35-49 years in good health and CMV-seropositive. CDR3 protein: CASSFFRADTQYF. The CDR3 nucleotides read TGTGCCAGCAGTTTTTTCCGCGCAGATACGCAGTATTTT.